This T cell receptor beta chain was recovered during a study of T cell responses to AZD1222 COVID-19 vaccine. This clone appeared a single time. Between the trimmed V and J ends, which lost 5 bases and 5 bases, there was a span of 16 bases. Per germline, CDR1 SGHTA and CDR2 FQGNSA. CDR3 length: 15 amino acids. Some clones are missing from TCRdb's copy, which holds only in-frame ones; the method was immunoSEQ multiplex PCR. The data hold 95,000 to 150,000 clones, with approximately 85% observed a single time. The source was peripheral blood, collected on day 0 of AZD1222 vaccination. This clonotype was obtained from an adult in good health. The chain uses TRBV7-2 and TRBJ2-1; no definite D call. CDR3 DNA sequence: TGTGCCAGCAGCACCAATCCCGGAGATAACAATGAGCAGTTCTTC. It yields the protein CASSTNPGDNNEQFF.